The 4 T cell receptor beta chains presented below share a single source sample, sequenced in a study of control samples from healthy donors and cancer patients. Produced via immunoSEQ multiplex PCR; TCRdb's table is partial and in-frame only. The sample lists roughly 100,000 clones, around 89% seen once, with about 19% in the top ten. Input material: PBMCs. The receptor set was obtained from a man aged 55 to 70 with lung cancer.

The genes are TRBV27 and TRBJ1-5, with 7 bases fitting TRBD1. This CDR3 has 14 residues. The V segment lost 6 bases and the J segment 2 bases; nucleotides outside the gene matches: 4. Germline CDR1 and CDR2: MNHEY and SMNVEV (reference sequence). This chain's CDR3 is CASRTGTGNQPQHF. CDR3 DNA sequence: TGTGCCAGCAGGACAGGGACGGGCAATCAGCCCCAGCATTTT.

CDR3 sequence: CASSQTTGGRYEQYV. The CDR3 nucleotides are TGCGCCAGCAGCCAGACGACAGGGGGCAGGTACGAGCAGTACGTC. The V and J genes are TRBV4-1 and TRBJ2-7; 10 bases agree with TRBD1. Germline CDR1 and CDR2: MGHRA and YSYEKL. V lost 3 bases and J lost 4; bases outside the gene matches: 6. The length of the CDR3 is 15 residues.

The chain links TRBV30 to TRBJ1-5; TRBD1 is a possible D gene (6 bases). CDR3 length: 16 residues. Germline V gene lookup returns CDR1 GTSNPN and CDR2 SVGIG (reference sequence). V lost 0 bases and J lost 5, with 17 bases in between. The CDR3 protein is CAWSVFGREGDQPQHF. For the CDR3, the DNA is TGTGCCTGGAGTGTGTTTGGCAGGGAGGGGGATCAGCCCCAGCATTTT.

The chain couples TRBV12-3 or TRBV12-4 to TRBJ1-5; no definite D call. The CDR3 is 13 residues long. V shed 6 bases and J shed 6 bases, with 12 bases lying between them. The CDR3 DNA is TGTGCCAGCAGCCTCTCACGCATTCAGCCCCAGCATTTT. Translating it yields CASSLSRIQPQHF.